Below are 6 T cell receptor beta chains sequenced from a single sample in a study of T cell repertoires in cytomegalovirus infection. Their specific antigens are unknown. TCRdb passed the reads through MiXCR, listing each CDR3 protein once. The table has hundreds of thousands of distinct CDR3 sequences, 33% seen once. The sample consisted of cultured PBMCs, taken from culture after CMV antigen stimulation. Receptor source: a human donor in good health (CMV status not recorded). Some clones in this sample may be carry-over from other donors' samples.

This chain joins TRBV7-6 and TRBJ2-3; no definite D call. Trimming took 7 bases from V and 0 from J, leaving 14 bases between them. This CDR3 spans 15 amino acids. CDR1 is SGHVS, CDR2 FNYEAQ, per germline. CDR3 coding DNA: TGTGCCAGCACCCAATGGCAGCCTAGCACAGATACGCAGTATTTT. It is translated as CASTQWQPSTDTQYF.

This clonotype appeared a few times. The V and J genes are TRBV19 and TRBJ1-6; D perhaps matches TRBD1 (5 bases). This CDR3 comprises 16 residues. Between the trimmed V and J ends, which lost 5 bases and 1 base, there was a span of 12 bases. Germline values: CDR1 LNHDA, CDR2 SQIVND (reference sequence). DNA for the CDR3: TGTGCCAGTAGTCCGGGACGTCGATCCTATAATTCACCCCTCCACTTT. Protein: CASSPGRRSYNSPLHF. Full variable domain (missing parts from reference TRBV19 and TRBJ1-6): DGGITQSPKYLFRKEGQNVTLSCEQNLNHDAMYWYRQDPGQGLRLIYYSQIVNDFQKGDIAEGYSVSREKKESFPLTVTSAQKNPTAFYLCASSPGRRSYNSPLHFGNGTRLTVT.

The rearrangement links TRBV7-9 to TRBJ2-3, with D possibly TRBD1 on 6 matching bases. This CDR3 comprises 15 residues. Per germline, CDR1 SEHNR and CDR2 FQNEAQ (reference sequence). V lost 6 bases, J lost 4 bases, and 17 bases lay in between. CDR3: CASSEGLPGADTQYF. DNA of the CDR3: TGTGCCAGCAGTGAAGGGCTTCCAGGGGCAGATACGCAGTATTTT.

This clonotype was seen many times. V usage is TRBV2 and J usage is TRBJ2-5; a possible D gene is TRBD2 (6 bases). The CDR3 loop spans 12 amino acids. CDR1 and CDR2 from the germline V gene are SNHLY and FYNNEI. Trimming stripped 6 bases from V and 5 bases from J, with 10 bases between. For the CDR3, the DNA is TGTGCCAGCAGGGACCGGGGGGAGACCCAGTACTTC. It yields the protein CASRDRGETQYF.

This clonotype has only a few counts. The J gene is TRBJ2-1, the V gene TRBV11-2; D is uncertain. V lost 1 base, J lost 3 bases, and 10 bases lay in between. CDR1 is SGHAT and CDR2 is FQNNGV in the germline V gene. The CDR3 has 15 amino acids. In DNA, the CDR3 is TGTGCCAGCAGCTTAGTTCCTCCCAGCTACAATGAGCAGTTCTTC. This translates into CASSLVPPSYNEQFF.

This clonotype was seen more than once but under ten times. The chain links TRBV28 to TRBJ2-3, with 7 bases aligning to TRBD1. The CDR3 totals 16 residues. Looked up from germline, CDR1 is MDHEN and CDR2 is SYDVKM. Trimming took 4 bases from V and 0 from J; bases not matched to a gene: 7. In DNA form, the CDR3 reads TGTGCCAGCAGTTCCCTGACAGGGATGAGCACAGATACGCAGTATTTT. Its translation is CASSSLTGMSTDTQYF.